The clone carrying this T cell receptor (beta chain) was observed a few times. What it binds is unknown. TCRdb processed the 5' RACE reads anew with MiXCR; each CDR3 protein has one entry. Here the sample spans hundreds of thousands of distinct CDR3 sequences, 15% to 20% being singletons. This specimen belongs to a study of T cells after yellow fever vaccination. Study findings and constraints: At around 96% for CD4 and over 80% for CD8, most primary-vaccination clones showed up again after the booster. Highly abundant clonotypes carried over from the bulk population could end up in FACS-sorted repertoires as contaminants.

This CDR3 is built from 15 residues. The germline V gene encodes CDR1 ENHRY and CDR2 SYGVKD. The V end lost 0 bases, the J end lost 7 bases, and 13 bases lay between the germline ends. The source is a man aged 18 to 29 who received the YFV17D yellow fever vaccine. The input for sequencing was PBMCs, taken before the yellow fever booster vaccination. The chain uses TRBV10-3 and TRBJ2-1, with D possibly called TRBD1 or TRBD2 (5 bases each). The CDR3 DNA reads as TGTGCCATCAGTGAGTCGGACGGTGGGGGTAATGAGCAGTTCTTC. Its protein product is CAISESDGGGNEQFF.